This T cell receptor beta chain was recorded in a study of cytomegalovirus exposure and HLA in healthy donors. Points from the study as a whole: In a later analysis, donors in an Asian-associated ancestry cluster reportedly had fewer N-insertions in productive TCRs than the cohort mean.

Vbeta (60) and Jbeta (13) primers were used in the PCR. Assay used: immunoSEQ multiplex PCR; TCRdb lists only in-frame clones, some missing. This table has approximately 40,000 clones, roughly 89% appearing once. The count of this clone is one. Its antigen remains unknown. V shed 5 bases and J 6 bases; nucleotides not matched to a gene: 9. Germline V gene data show CDR1 as ENHRY and CDR2 as SYGVKD. This CDR3 region has 14 residues. This chain links TRBV10-3 with TRBJ1-1; 7 nucleotides align to TRBD1. The TCR originated in a woman between 40 and 50 years old in good health and CMV-seropositive. Sequencing input: PBMCs. DNA of the CDR3: TGTGCCATCAGTAGACAGGGCGGTAGACCTGAAGCTTTCTTT. Translated, it gives CAISRQGGRPEAFF.